This T cell receptor beta chain was observed in a study of CXCR3-negative and CXCR3-positive naive CD8 T cells. As for the study in general: Each library gave roughly 1.4 +/- 0.3 million of 130 million to 150 million TRB reads. Study-wide results and caveats: Surface CD5 looked about the same in the naive subsets, so the authors worked out TCR strength from TRB CDR3 properties. Naive subsets were similarly diverse, while memory CD8+ repertoires were much less diverse.

CD45RO-CCR7+CD27+CD95- cells counted as naive CD8+ T cells. UMI-tagged TRB cDNA libraries were built via 5' RACE. TCRdb reprocessed the 5' RACE reads and keeps a single row for each CDR3 protein, giving no DNA. Here the sample table reports about 120,000 distinct CDR3 sequences. The CDR3 has 14 amino acids. Germline CDR1 is LNHDA and CDR2 is SQIVND (reference sequence). Concerning this clonotype: Its specificity is unknown.

The V gene is TRBV19, the J gene TRBJ2-1; the TCRdb call, TRBD1, lacks DNA for checking. The specimen sequenced was naive CXCR3- CD8+ T cells from blood. Subset indicated: CD45RO-CCR7+CD27+CD95- naive CD8+ T cells lacking CXCR3 (TNR3-). This clonotype was obtained from a human donor in good health. Some clones in this sample may be carry-over from other donors' samples. The CDR3 here is CASSMGQLYNEQFF.